This T cell receptor beta chain was identified during a study of regulatory T cells in long-lasting Graves disease. With iRepertoire HTBI primers and Arm-PCR of CDR3 regions, TCR beta libraries were built. TCRdb passed the multiplex PCR reads through MiXCR, listing each CDR3 protein once. The sample consists of a few hundred thousand distinct CDR3 sequences, 20% to 25% of them appearing once. This clonotype was picked up a small number of times. Time point indicated: persistent/refractory GD, antithyroid drugs over 5 years with positive TRAb. Following extraction of RNA from PBMCs, that RNA was used to make the TCR library. CDR3 length: 16 residues. The trim removed 5 bases at V and 7 bases at J, leaving 10 bases unmatched. The germline V gene has CDR1 PRHDT and CDR2 FYEKMQ (reference sequence).

This material consisted of peripheral blood mononuclear cells (PBMCs), taken when the disease was refractory, from a patient treated with antithyroid drugs. This chain uses TRBV13 with TRBJ2-2, with 10 bases matching TRBD2. The TCR comes from a woman in her thirties or forties with Graves disease. The CDR3 DNA sequence: TGTGCCAGCAGCCCTACAAGCGGGAGGGCCGTCGGGGAGCTGTTTTTT. This gives the protein CASSPTSGRAVGELFF.